The rows below give T cell receptor beta chains drawn from one sample of a study of shared clonotypes between healthy human individuals. Measured with immunoSEQ multiplex PCR; TCRdb has only the in-frame clones, and not every one. The table shows more than 600,000 clones, with about 90% occurring only once. Sequencing used naive CD8+ T cells sorted from blood. The source is a young man in good health. The conserved cysteine and the conserved F or W are not part of the CDR3 here. Clone size appears in some rows only: once, few, many, or a class for an expanded clone.

v_call	j_call	clone_size	cdr3_aa
TRBV11-3	TRBJ2-2	NA	ASSLITGELF
TRBV4-1	TRBJ1-1	NA	ASSQVPPGGGNTEAF
TRBV7-9	TRBJ2-7	NA	ASSRGPAYEQY
TRBV19	TRBJ2-1	NA	ASRMGQGAYEQF
TRBV19	TRBJ2-5	NA	ASSPLPSGQETQY
TRBV6-5	TRBJ1-2	NA	ASSYSTGFGYT
TRBV4-1	TRBJ2-2	once	ASSPTSGANTGELF
TRBV5-1	TRBJ2-2	NA	ASSRNGQGAREKLF
TRBV28	TRBJ2-5	NA	ASRGAGTGDVETQY
TRBV4-1	TRBJ2-1	NA	ASSQENAAGFPYNEQF
TRBV19	TRBJ1-5	NA	ASTKAYSNQPQH
TRBV7-9	TRBJ2-1	NA	ASSGRGRGRSYNEQF
TRBV30	TRBJ1-4	NA	AWSPGVGAEKLF
TRBV6-5	TRBJ2-7	NA	ASSYGFGSQQY
TRBV28	TRBJ2-7	NA	ASSPRRAQAYEQY
TRBV16	TRBJ1-5	NA	ASSLPGPQH
TRBV28	TRBJ1-1	NA	ASSSTGVGTEAF
TRBV6-6	TRBJ2-2	NA	ASVSGGELF
TRBV29-1	TRBJ1-2	NA	SVEGGQSSNYGYT
TRBV7-2	TRBJ2-7	few	ASSVWTGVDEQY
TRBV11-2	TRBJ2-2	NA	ASNEGTSGDTGELF
TRBV7-9	TRBJ2-7	NA	ASSSVGGGIYEQY
TRBV5-4	TRBJ2-7	once	ASSLDRGRYEQY
TRBV9	TRBJ2-3	NA	ASSVFSAGSPDTQY
TRBV7-8	TRBJ2-3	NA	ASSPAGGGPGTDTQY
TRBV11-2	TRBJ2-7	NA	ASSMGLAGAGFYEQY
TRBV7-2	TRBJ2-7	NA	ASSPMGQGADEQY
TRBV5-1	TRBJ1-1	once	ASRSPQGPTEAF
TRBV6-6	TRBJ2-6	NA	ASISGANVLT
TRBV14	TRBJ2-5	NA	ASSPWTGQETQY
TRBV12-2	TRBJ1-1	NA	ASRLLWEMNTEAF
TRBV7-9	TRBJ2-7	NA	ASSSPPPYEQY
TRBV28	TRBJ2-5	NA	ASSSHSSRLQETQY
TRBV6-6	TRBJ2-1	NA	ASSFLAGSYNEQF
TRBV2	TRBJ2-7	NA	ASGMSATLSYEQY
TRBV29-1	TRBJ2-7	once	SVESDSYEQY
TRBV5-1	TRBJ2-1	NA	ASSLGIGVFTYNEQF
TRBV18	TRBJ2-7	NA	ASSRGQGGSYEQY
TRBV5-6	TRBJ2-3	NA	ASSYLLAGGWADTQY
TRBV7-8	TRBJ2-5	NA	ASSLAFGLAGAGQETQY
TRBV5-4	TRBJ2-3	once	ASSPPGQGESTDTQY
TRBV18	TRBJ1-2	NA	ASSPLRGTVNYGYT
TRBV5-6	TRBJ2-1	NA	ASSLGGNDEQF
TRBV5-4	TRBJ2-1	NA	ASSFPGQHEQF
TRBV21-1	TRBJ2-5	NA	ASSNLAEETQY